This TCR beta chain was recovered during a study of regulatory T cells in long-lasting Graves disease. Study context: More than 5 years of antithyroid drugs with positive TSH receptor antibodies defined persistent Graves' disease.

Many counts were recorded for this clonotype. Its cognate antigen is unknown. Per germline, CDR1 SQVTM and CDR2 ANQGSEA. J was trimmed by 3 bases and V by 7 bases; bases with no gene match: 4. The length of the CDR3 is 12 residues. Time point indicated: persistent/refractory GD, antithyroid drugs over 5 years with positive TRAb. PBMC-derived RNA was used for the TCR library. The authors built TCR beta libraries using iRepertoire HTBI primers and Arm-PCR of CDR3 regions. TCRdb recomputed calls from the multiplex PCR reads with MiXCR, one row per CDR3 protein. The sample carries some 430,000 distinct CDR3 sequences, around a fifth recorded once. Study-wide results and limits: Reduced TCR diversity was observed in persistent Graves' patients versus newly diagnosed patients. Patients with persistent disease showed a bias toward TRBV28, TRBJ1-2 and TRBJ2-5.

The sequenced sample was peripheral blood mononuclear cells (PBMCs), obtained when the disease was refractory, from a patient treated with antithyroid drugs. This clonotype was sampled from a female donor with Graves disease. The chain carries TRBV29-1 and TRBJ1-2, with 8 bases that match TRBD1. The CDR3 is CSATTGDYGYTF. CDR3 DNA sequence: TGCAGCGCCACGACAGGGGACTATGGCTACACCTTC.